This T cell receptor beta chain comes out of a study of CD8+ T cells in alopecia areata. Study-wide background: Oral tofacitinib, 5 to 10 mg twice daily, was given in an open-label trial. A 6-month off-drug phase came after tofacitinib, which had lasted 6 to 18 months. The study's findings and limits: Scalp specimens additionally yield sequences from normal skin's resident alphabeta T cells.

Researchers gathered lesional scalp punch biopsies and peripheral blood from patients with alopecia areata. Notes on this clone: Antigen: not known.

Between the trimmed V and J ends, which lost 8 bases and 7 bases, there was a span of 17 bases. The germline V gene encodes CDR1 SGHTA and CDR2 FQGNSA. The CDR3 length is 13 residues. Extraction of RNA preceded its reverse transcription into cDNA, which served as the sequencing template. Generated by immunoSEQ multiplex PCR, the TCRdb table keeps only in-frame clones and is missing some. Seen here are approximately 180,000 clones, roughly 63% observed once, and the top ten hold about 1.5%. The sequence was obtained from a human donor with alopecia areata. The chain is built from TRBV7-2 and TRBJ1-2; no definite D call. The sample was CD4+ T cells sorted from blood, taken at week 0. In DNA form, the CDR3 reads TGTGCCAGCGAGCGCCAGGCCCTTCTTGGCTACACCTTC. Translation gives CASERQALLGYTF. The entire variable domain, with the rest obtained from reference TRBV7-2 and TRBJ1-2, is as follows: GAGVSQSPSNKVTEKGKDVELRCDPISGHTALYWYRQSLGQGLEFLIYFQGNSAPDKSGLPSDRFSAERTGGSVSTLTIQRTQQEDSAVYLCASERQALLGYTFGSGTRLTVV.